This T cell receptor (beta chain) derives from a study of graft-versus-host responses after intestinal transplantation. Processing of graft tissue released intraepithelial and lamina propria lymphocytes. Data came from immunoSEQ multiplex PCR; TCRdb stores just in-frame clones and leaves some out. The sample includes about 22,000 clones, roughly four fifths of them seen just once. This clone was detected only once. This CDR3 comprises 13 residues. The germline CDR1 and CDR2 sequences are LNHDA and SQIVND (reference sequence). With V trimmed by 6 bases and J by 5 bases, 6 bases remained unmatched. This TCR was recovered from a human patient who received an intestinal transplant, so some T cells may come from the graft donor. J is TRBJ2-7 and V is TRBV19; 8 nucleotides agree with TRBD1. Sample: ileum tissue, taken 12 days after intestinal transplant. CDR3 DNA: TGTGCCAGTAGGCCAGGGGGCTACCACGAGCAGTACTTC. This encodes CASRPGGYHEQYF.